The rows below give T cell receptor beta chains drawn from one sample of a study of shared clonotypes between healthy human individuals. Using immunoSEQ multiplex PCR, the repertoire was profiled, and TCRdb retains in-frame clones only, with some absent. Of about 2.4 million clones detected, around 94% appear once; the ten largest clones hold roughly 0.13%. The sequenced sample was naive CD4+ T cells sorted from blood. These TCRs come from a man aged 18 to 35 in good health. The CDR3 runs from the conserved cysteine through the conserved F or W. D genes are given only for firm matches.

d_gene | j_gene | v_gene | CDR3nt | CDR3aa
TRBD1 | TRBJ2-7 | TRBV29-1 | TGCAGCGTTGAGCAGGGGGCTTTCTACGAGCAGTACTTC | CSVEQGAFYEQYF
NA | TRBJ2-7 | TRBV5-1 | TGCGCCAGCAGAATTACAGGGACGGACGCCTACGAGCAGTACTTC | CASRITGTDAYEQYF
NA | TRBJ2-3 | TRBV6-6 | TGTGCCAGCAGTTACAAGGTGGGGACAGATACGCAGTATTTT | CASSYKVGTDTQYF
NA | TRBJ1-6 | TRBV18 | TGTGCCAGCTCACCACAAAGGGGATCACCCCTCCACTTT | CASSPQRGSPLHF
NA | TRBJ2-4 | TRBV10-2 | TGCGCCAGCAGTGACGGACTGATAGCCAAAAACATTCAGTACTTC | CASSDGLIAKNIQYF
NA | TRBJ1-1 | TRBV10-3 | TGTGCCATCAGTGAGTCTCGGGGGAACACTGAAGCTTTCTTT | CAISESRGNTEAFF
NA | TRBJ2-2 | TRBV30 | TGTGCCTGGAGTGTCGCCCGTAGTTCGGAGTTCGCCGGGGAGCTGTTTTTT | CAWSVARSSEFAGELFF
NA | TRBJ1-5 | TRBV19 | TGTGCCAGTATTATCGCGGGTAGCAATCAGCCCCAGCATTTT | CASIIAGSNQPQHF
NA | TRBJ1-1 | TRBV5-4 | TGTGCCAGCAGCTTGAGGTCTCGGGGTTCAAACACTGAAGCTTTCTTT | CASSLRSRGSNTEAFF
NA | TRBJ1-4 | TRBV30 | TGTGCCTGGAGTCCCCTGGGATCAACTAATGAAAAACTGTTTTTT | CAWSPLGSTNEKLFF